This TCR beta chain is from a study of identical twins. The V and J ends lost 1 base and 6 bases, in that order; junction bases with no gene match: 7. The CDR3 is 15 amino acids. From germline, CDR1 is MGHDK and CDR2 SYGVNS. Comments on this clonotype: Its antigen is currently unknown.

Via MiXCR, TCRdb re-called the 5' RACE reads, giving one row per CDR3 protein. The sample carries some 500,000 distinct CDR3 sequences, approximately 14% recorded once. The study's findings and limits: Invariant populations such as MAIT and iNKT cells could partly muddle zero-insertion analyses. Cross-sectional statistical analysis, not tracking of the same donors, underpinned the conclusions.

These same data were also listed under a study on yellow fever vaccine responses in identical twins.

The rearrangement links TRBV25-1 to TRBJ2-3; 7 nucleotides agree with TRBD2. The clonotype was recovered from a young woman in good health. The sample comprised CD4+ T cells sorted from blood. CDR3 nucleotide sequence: TGTGCCAGCAGTGAATCGGCGGGGGAGGGCGATACGCAGTATTTT. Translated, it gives CASSESAGEGDTQYF.